The 8 T cell receptor beta chains below were found in one sample sequenced in a study of response to subunit inactivated influenza vaccine (dated by TCRdb to 2017 to 2018). Libraries came from RT-PCR. The reads were generated on an Illumina HiSeq 2500. The raw public data were reprocessed by TCRdb itself: fastp quality trimming at Q25, MiXCR clonotype calling, in-frame beta chains only. Each record represents a unique CDR3 protein, reported with the most common genes and DNA among its rows. This sample is represented by 300,000 to 350,000 distinct CDR3 sequences; roughly 22% of them were singletons. Of the sample, 10% is held by the ten largest clones. Here the sequenced sample was PBMCs from blood, taken 21 months after vaccination. The receptors stem from a man between 50 and 75 years old who received an inactivated influenza vaccine. Donor details come from another sample of the same person, matched by shared clones.

The chain couples TRBV20-1 to TRBJ2-3; the D is unclear. Germline CDR1 is DFQATT and CDR2 is SNEGSKA (reference sequence). CDR3 length: 12 amino acids. Trimming took 8 bases from V and 0 from J, leaving 9 bases between them. CDR3 DNA: TGCAGTACCTATTTTAGCACAGATACGCAGTATTTT. Its translation is CSTYFSTDTQYF.

This clonotype was recorded a few times. The chain recombines TRBV2 with TRBJ2-7, with D possibly TRBD1 on 5 matching bases. CDR3 size: 14 residues. In germline, CDR1 is SNHLY, CDR2 FYNNEI. Trimming pared 8 bases from V and 7 bases from J, leaving 21 bases between. DNA of the CDR3: TGTGCCAGCCGGTACGACAGACGGTCAGGGGAGCAGTACTTC. Translation: CASRYDRRSGEQYF.

This clonotype was observed a handful of times. The chain employs TRBV20-1 and TRBJ1-5; TRBD1 aligns across 8 bases. The V gene's germline CDR1 is DFQATT and CDR2 SNEGSKA (reference sequence). Trimming cost V 2 bases and J 7 bases; bases outside gene matches: 4. This CDR3 comprises 13 residues. In nucleotides, the CDR3 is TGCAGTGCTAGACCGACAGGGGCCCAGCCCCAGCATTTT. Translated, it gives CSARPTGAQPQHF.

In this sample, this clonotype turned up a few times. This chain uses TRBV29-1 with TRBJ1-1; 8 bases align to TRBD1. The CDR3 runs 15 residues. Germline-derived CDR1 and CDR2 are SQVTM and ANQGSEA. Losses at the gene ends were 7 bases for V and 0 bases for J; bases not matched to a gene: 10. CDR3 nucleotides: TGCAGCGAACAGGGGGGAATTCACATGAACACTGAAGCTTTCTTT. Amino acid sequence: CSEQGGIHMNTEAFF.

The chain links TRBV7-2 to TRBJ1-6; D call uncertain. CDR3 length equals 13 residues. Germline V gene data show CDR1 as SGHTA and CDR2 as FQGNSA. Trimming shortened V by 1 base and J by 10 bases, and 8 bases separated the two germline ends. The CDR3 nucleotides are TGTGCCAGCAGCTTAGGGAATCGCTCACCCCTCCACTTT. Its translation is CASSLGNRSPLHF.

The chain links TRBV20-1 to TRBJ2-1; 12 nucleotides match TRBD2. Trimming took 5 bases from V and 0 from J; bases not matched to a gene: 5. The CDR3 covers 16 residues. Germline V CDR1 and CDR2: DFQATT, SNEGSKA (reference sequence). For the CDR3, the DNA is TGCAGTGCTGATGGACTAGCGGGGAGCTCCTACAATGAGCAGTTCTTC. Translation: CSADGLAGSSYNEQFF.

This chain joins TRBV4-2 and TRBJ2-3; D ambiguous. Germline assignment: CDR1 LGHNA and CDR2 YNFKEQ. The CDR3 has 13 amino acids. The ends were cut back, 0 bases at V and 2 bases at J, with 3 bases in the middle. CDR3 nucleotide sequence: TGTGCCAGCAGCCAAGACACCACAGATACGCAGTATTTT. Its protein is CASSQDTTDTQYF.

CDR3 sequence (DNA): TGCGCCAGCAGCCAAGGGACAGGGAAGAGCAATCAGCCCCAGCATTTT. Translation gives CASSQGTGKSNQPQHF. The V gene is TRBV4-1, the J gene TRBJ1-5, with 8 nucleotides matching TRBD1. The CDR3 is 16 residues long. The trim removed 1 base at V and 1 base at J, leaving 3 bases unmatched. Germline lookup yields CDR1 MGHRA and CDR2 YSYEKL.